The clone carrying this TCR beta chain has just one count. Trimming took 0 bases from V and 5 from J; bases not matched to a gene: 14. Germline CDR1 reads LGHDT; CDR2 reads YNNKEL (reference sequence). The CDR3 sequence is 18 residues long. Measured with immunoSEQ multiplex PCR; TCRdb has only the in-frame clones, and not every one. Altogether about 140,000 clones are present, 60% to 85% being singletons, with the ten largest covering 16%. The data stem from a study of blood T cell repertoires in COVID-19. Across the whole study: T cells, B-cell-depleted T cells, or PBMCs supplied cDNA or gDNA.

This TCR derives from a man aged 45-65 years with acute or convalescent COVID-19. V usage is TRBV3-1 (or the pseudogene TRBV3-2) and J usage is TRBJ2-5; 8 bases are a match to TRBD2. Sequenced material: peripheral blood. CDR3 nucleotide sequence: TGTGCCAGCAGCCAAGATGAGAGGAGCGGGGGAGGCATTGAGACCCAGTACTTC. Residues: CASSQDERSGGGIETQYF.